This T cell receptor (beta chain) was captured in a study of OX40 agonist ivuxolimab in advanced cancers. Sequencing used immunoSEQ multiplex PCR; TCRdb keeps in-frame clones, though not all of them. Among about 17,000 clones listed, over 70% were seen once. Germline V gives CDR1 MDHEN, CDR2 SYDVKM. The V end was cut by 2 bases, the J end by 2 bases, with 4 bases between. The CDR3 extends over 12 amino acids. The sample here was CD4+ or CD8+ T cells sorted from blood, taken in a trial of the OX40 agonist ivuxolimab. This clonotype was sampled from an adult with an advanced solid tumor such as melanoma, head and neck, liver or kidney cancer. The rearrangement joins TRBV28 to TRBJ2-7; D is ambiguous. The CDR3 reads CASSLATYEQYF. As DNA, the CDR3 is TGTGCCAGCAGTTTAGCTACCTACGAGCAGTACTTC.